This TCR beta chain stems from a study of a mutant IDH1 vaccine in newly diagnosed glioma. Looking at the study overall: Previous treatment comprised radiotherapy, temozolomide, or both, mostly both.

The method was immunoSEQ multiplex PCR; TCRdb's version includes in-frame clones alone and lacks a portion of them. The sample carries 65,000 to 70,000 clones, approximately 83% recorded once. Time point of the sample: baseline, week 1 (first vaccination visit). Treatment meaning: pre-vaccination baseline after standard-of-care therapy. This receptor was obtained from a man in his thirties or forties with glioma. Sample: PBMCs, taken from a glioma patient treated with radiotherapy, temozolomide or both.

The CDR3 sequence is CASSFSGLAGGLLDTQYF. CDR3 DNA: TGTGCCAGCAGCTTCTCGGGACTAGCGGGGGGACTTTTGGATACGCAGTATTTT. This rearrangement joins TRBV7-9 to TRBJ2-3; 15 bases map to TRBD2. J gave up 6 bases and V 3 bases, and 10 bases lay outside the gene matches. Germline assignment: CDR1 SEHNR and CDR2 FQNEAQ (reference sequence). This CDR3 spans 18 amino acids.